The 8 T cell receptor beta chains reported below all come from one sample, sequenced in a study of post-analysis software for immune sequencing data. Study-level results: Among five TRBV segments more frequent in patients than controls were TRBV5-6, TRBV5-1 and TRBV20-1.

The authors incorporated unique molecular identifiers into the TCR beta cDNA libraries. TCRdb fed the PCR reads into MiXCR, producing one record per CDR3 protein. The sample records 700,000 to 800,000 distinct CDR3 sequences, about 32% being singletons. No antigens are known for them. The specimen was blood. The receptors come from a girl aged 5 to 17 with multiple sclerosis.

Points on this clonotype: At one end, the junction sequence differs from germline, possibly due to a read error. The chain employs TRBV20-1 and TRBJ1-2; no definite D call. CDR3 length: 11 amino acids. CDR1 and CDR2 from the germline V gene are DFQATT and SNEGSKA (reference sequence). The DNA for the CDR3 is TGCAGTGCTACTCCCAGCTATGGCCACACCTTC. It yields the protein CSATPSYGHTF.

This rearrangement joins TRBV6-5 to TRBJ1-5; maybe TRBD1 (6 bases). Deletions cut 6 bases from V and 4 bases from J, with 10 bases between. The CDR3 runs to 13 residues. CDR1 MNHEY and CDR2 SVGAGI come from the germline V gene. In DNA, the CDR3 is TGTGCCAGCAGACAGGGCCTGAATCAGCCCCAGCATTTT. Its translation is CASRQGLNQPQHF.

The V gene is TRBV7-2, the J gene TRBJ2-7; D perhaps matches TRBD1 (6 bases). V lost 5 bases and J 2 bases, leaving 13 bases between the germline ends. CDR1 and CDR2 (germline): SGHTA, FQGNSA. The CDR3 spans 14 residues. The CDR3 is CASSTSDRPYEQYF. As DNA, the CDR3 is TGTGCCAGCAGCACCTCGGACAGACCCTACGAGCAGTACTTC. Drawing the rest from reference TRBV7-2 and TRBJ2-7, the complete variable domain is GAGVSQSPSNKVTEKGKDVELRCDPISGHTALYWYRQSLGQGLEFLIYFQGNSAPDKSGLPSDRFSAERTGGSVSTLTIQRTQQEDSAVYLCASSTSDRPYEQYFGPGTRLTVT.

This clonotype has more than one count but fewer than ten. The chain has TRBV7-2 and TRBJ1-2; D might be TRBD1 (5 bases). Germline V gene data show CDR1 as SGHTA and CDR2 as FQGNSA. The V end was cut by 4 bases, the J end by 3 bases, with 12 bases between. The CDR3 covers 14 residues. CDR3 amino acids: CASSSLAGDYGYTF. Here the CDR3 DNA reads TGTGCCAGCAGCTCATTAGCGGGGGACTATGGCTACACCTTC.

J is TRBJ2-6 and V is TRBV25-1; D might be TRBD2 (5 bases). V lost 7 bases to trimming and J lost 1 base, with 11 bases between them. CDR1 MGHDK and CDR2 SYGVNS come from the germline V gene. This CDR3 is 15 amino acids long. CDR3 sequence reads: CASTNPGSGANVLTF. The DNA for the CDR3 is TGTGCCAGCACCAACCCGGGGTCTGGGGCCAACGTCCTGACTTTC.

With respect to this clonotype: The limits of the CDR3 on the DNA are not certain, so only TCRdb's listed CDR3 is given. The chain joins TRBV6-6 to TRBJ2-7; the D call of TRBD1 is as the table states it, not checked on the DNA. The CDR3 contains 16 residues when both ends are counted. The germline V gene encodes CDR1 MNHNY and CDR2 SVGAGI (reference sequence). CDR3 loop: CASSSSGQGGAYEQYF.

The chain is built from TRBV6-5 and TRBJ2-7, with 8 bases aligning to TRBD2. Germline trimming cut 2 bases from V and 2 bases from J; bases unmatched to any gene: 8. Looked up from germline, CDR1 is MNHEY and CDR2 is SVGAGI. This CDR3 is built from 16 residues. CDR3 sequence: CASSYTEREFPYEQYF. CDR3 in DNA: TGTGCCAGCAGTTACACTGAGCGGGAGTTTCCCTACGAGCAGTACTTC.

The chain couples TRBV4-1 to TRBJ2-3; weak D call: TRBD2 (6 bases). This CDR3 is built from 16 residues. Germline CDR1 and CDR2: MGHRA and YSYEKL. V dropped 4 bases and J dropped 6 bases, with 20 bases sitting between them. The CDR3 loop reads CASSRRLDGHGDTQYF. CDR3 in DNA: TGCGCCAGCAGCCGAAGACTAGATGGGCATGGTGATACGCAGTATTTT.